This T cell receptor beta chain is from a study of chemoradiotherapy in HPV16-positive cancers. Germline values: CDR1 SGHAT, CDR2 FQNNGV. This CDR3 contains 17 residues. V was pared by 0 bases and J by 0 bases, with 12 bases between. Repertoires were generated with immunoSEQ multiplex PCR, while TCRdb's copy carries only in-frame clones and drops some. The repertoire consists of some 1,000 clones, with about 74% occurring once and the leading ten covering about 15%. The specimen was tumor tissue, collected from a patient who underwent chemoradiotherapy. The receptor was derived from a human donor with HPV-associated anogenital cancer. The genes are TRBV11-2 and TRBJ2-1; D gene unclear. The CDR3 DNA sequence: TGTGCCAGCAGCTTAGAGGTGCGTCAGAGCTCCTACAATGAGCAGTTCTTC. Its protein is CASSLEVRQSSYNEQFF. The whole variable domain, remainder taken from reference TRBV11-2 and TRBJ2-1, is EAGVAQSPRYKIIEKRQSVAFWCNPISGHATLYWYQQILGQGPKLLIQFQNNGVVDDSQLPKDRFSAERLKGVDSTLKIQPAKLEDSAVYLCASSLEVRQSSYNEQFFGPGTRLTVL.